This T cell receptor (beta chain) was obtained from a study of tumor-infiltrating lymphocytes in primary liver carcinoma. Study-level background: The five patients, who were men and women, ranged in age from 30 to 69 years. Tumors were stage T1-T3 N0M0, about 4 to 11 cm across.

With respect to this clonotype: Mismatch with germline at one junction end may stem from a read error.

The CDR3 has 16 amino acids. From germline, CDR1 is LGHNA and CDR2 YNFKEQ. Unsorted bulk tissue, roughly 19-34 mg of it, served as the source for co-extraction of RNA and DNA. The cohort consisted of patients whose primary liver carcinoma was surgically resected. These patients lived with chronic HBV infection and had never been treated. The authors made TCR beta cDNA from 450 to 600 ng total RNA with a constant-region primer. Researchers made the TCR beta libraries by running three nested multiplex PCR rounds with slightly modified ARM-PCR. In the first two PCR rounds, TRBV1-TRBV30 forward primers were paired with a C-beta reverse primer, and each round lasted approximately 10 cycles. A single record per CDR3 protein comes from TCRdb applying MiXCR to the multiplex PCR reads. The sample includes about 35,000 distinct CDR3 sequences, 70% to 80% of them seen just once.

This chain connects TRBV4-2 to TRBJ2-1; D is possibly TRBD2 (6 bases). The TCR originated in a middle-aged man with primary liver carcinoma and hepatitis B virus infection. Material for sequencing was liver tumor tissue from sampling region 4. Indicated subset: tumor region T4, right-lateral pole. The DNA for the CDR3 is TGTGCCAGCAGCCAATTCAGCGGGCTCTCCTACGATGAGCAGTTCTTC. As protein: CASSQFSGLSYDEQFF.